The next 27 T cell receptor beta chains were all read from a single sample in a study of sequential checkpoint blockade in melanoma. Sample treatment: randomized to nivolumab then ipilimumab (arm A) or the reverse (arm B). Repertoires were generated with immunoSEQ multiplex PCR, while TCRdb's copy carries only in-frame clones and drops some. Found here are about 3,400 clones, about 20% of them singletons; the top ten hold 7.5% to 8.5%. Sequenced material: tumor tissue (inferred from file names), taken from a patient given nivolumab and ipilimumab in sequence. The source is a human donor with melanoma.

This clone is a singleton in its sample. The chain is built from TRBV15 and TRBJ1-5, with D unresolved. The V and J ends lost 1 base and 6 bases respectively, with 13 bases between them. This CDR3 is built from 15 residues. CDR1 is LNHNV and CDR2 is YYDKDF in the germline V gene (reference sequence). The CDR3 coding sequence is TGTGCCACCAGCAGAGGGGAGACGGTGGGTCAGCCCCAGCATTTT. The encoded protein is CATSRGETVGQPQHF.

V usage is TRBV29-1 and J usage is TRBJ2-3, with D perhaps TRBD2 (6 bases). Germline assignment: CDR1 SQVTM and CDR2 ANQGSEA. V was cut by 7 bases and J by 3 bases, with 17 bases left in between. The CDR3 runs 14 residues. CDR3 sequence: CSAAGEAGTDTQYF. The CDR3 DNA follows: TGCAGCGCCGCCGGGGAGGCTGGGACAGATACGCAGTATTTT.

The CDR3 DNA follows: TGCGCCAGCAGCCGTGAAACCCGGAGACAAACTAACTATGGCTACACCTTC. Amino acids: CASSRETRRQTNYGYTF. J is TRBJ1-2 and V is TRBV4-1; D not resolved. The CDR3 has 17 residues. Per the germline V gene, CDR1 is MGHRA and CDR2 is YSYEKL. Trimming shortened V by 4 bases and J by 0 bases, and 18 bases separated the two germline ends.

The V call is TRBV19, the J call TRBJ1-6; D is perhaps TRBD1 (5 bases). The ends were cut back, 5 bases at V and 8 bases at J, with 13 bases in the middle. Per the germline V gene, CDR1 is LNHDA and CDR2 is SQIVND (reference sequence). CDR3 length equals 14 residues. The CDR3 bases are TGTGCCAGTAGTGGATCAGGGTCTGATTCACCCCTCCACTTT. Its protein product is CASSGSGSDSPLHF.

CDR3: CASSEGDSDSSPLHF. The CDR3 region has the DNA TGTGCCAGCAGTGAAGGGGACAGCGACAGTTCACCCCTCCACTTT. This rearrangement joins TRBV6-1 to TRBJ1-6; 7 bases map to TRBD1. V dropped 1 base and J dropped 9; count of bases not matched to a gene: 6. Germline CDR1 and CDR2: MNHNS and SASEGT. This CDR3 comprises 15 residues.

V and J are TRBV25-1 and TRBJ1-5; possible D gene TRBD1, 5 bases. Germline assignment: CDR1 MGHDK and CDR2 SYGVNS. Trimming cost V 4 bases and J 2 bases, with 15 bases left between them. This CDR3 spans 16 amino acids. The CDR3 DNA is TGTGCCAGCAGTGGAGCTAGGGGCGAGGGCAATCAGCCCCAGCATTTT. Protein: CASSGARGEGNQPQHF.

By share of the sample, this clone is medium-sized. The CDR3 protein is CASSLVLGEGQPQHF. In DNA, the CDR3 is TGTGCCAGCAGCTTAGTTTTGGGGGAGGGTCAGCCCCAGCATTTT. V is TRBV11-3 and J is TRBJ1-5; TRBD1 might be the D (5 bases). The CDR3 totals 15 residues. From germline, CDR1 is SGHNT and CDR2 YENEEA. Trimming cost V 1 base and J 6 bases, with 13 bases left between them.

The chain uses TRBV15 and TRBJ2-7; 10 bases align to TRBD2. This CDR3 has 15 residues. J was trimmed by 0 bases and V by 5 bases; bases with no gene match: 4. CDR1 and CDR2 from the germline V gene are LNHNV and YYDKDF (reference sequence). The CDR3 region has the DNA TGTGCCACCAGCTCCCAGCGGGGGGGCTCCTACGAGCAGTACTTC. Translated: CATSSQRGGSYEQYF.

This clone counts as medium-sized (0.01 to 0.1%). This chain connects TRBV11-3 to TRBJ2-1; tentative D call: TRBD2 (5 bases). CDR3 length: 16 residues. In germline, CDR1 is SGHNT, CDR2 YENEEA. V lost 1 base, J lost 7 bases, and 17 bases lay in between. The CDR3 DNA sequence: TGTGCCAGCAGCTTAGGCGCAGGACTCCCCGGGAATGAGCAGTTCTTC. This encodes CASSLGAGLPGNEQFF.

This clone was seen a handful of times. V gene TRBV19 combines with J gene TRBJ1-1; D is unclear. V dropped 3 bases and J dropped 0 bases, with 8 bases sitting between them. The CDR3 is 14 residues long. CDR1 is LNHDA and CDR2 is SQIVND in the germline V gene (reference sequence). The CDR3 sequence is CASSMATVNTEAFF. In nucleotides, the CDR3 is TGTGCCAGTAGTATGGCTACAGTGAACACTGAAGCTTTCTTT.

This clone has just a few counts. The rearrangement uses TRBV30 and TRBJ1-5, with D possibly matching TRBD1 (6 bases). Trimming took 0 bases from V and 2 from J, leaving 11 bases between them. CDR1 and CDR2 from the germline V gene are GTSNPN and SVGIG (reference sequence). This CDR3 spans 15 amino acids. The CDR3 nucleotides read TGTGCCTGGAGTGTTTGGGGGGCGGGCAATCAGCCCCAGCATTTT. Translated, it gives CAWSVWGAGNQPQHF.

The gene calls are TRBV19 and TRBJ1-2; D ambiguous. The V gene lost 5 bases and the J gene lost 0 bases, with 7 bases spanning the gap. CDR1 LNHDA and CDR2 SQIVND come from the germline V gene (reference sequence). The CDR3 covers 13 residues. This chain's CDR3 is CASSPTPNYGYTF. The CDR3 region has the DNA TGTGCCAGTAGTCCGACACCTAACTATGGCTACACCTTC.

The chain joins TRBV9 to TRBJ1-5, with TRBD1 matching 8 bases. The CDR3 sequence is 15 residues long. The V gene's germline CDR1 is SGDLS and CDR2 YYNGEE. The trim removed 3 bases at V and 2 bases at J, leaving 4 bases unmatched. The CDR3 protein is CASSATGGGNQPQHF. CDR3 in DNA: TGTGCCAGCAGCGCCACAGGGGGGGGCAATCAGCCCCAGCATTTT.

This chain connects TRBV5-1 to TRBJ1-1; D is possibly TRBD1 (6 bases). In germline, CDR1 is SGHRS, CDR2 YFSETQ. V shed 0 bases and J shed 6 bases, with 12 bases lying between them. This CDR3 has 14 amino acids. CDR3 bases: TGCGCCAGCAGCTTGGGATCCCAGGGGTCTGAAGCTTTCTTT. This gives the protein CASSLGSQGSEAFF. The full variable domain, its missing parts supplied by reference TRBV5-1 and TRBJ1-1, is KAGVTQTPRYLIKTRGQQVTLSCSPISGHRSVSWYQQTPGQGLQFLFEYFSETQRNKGNFPGRFSGRQFSNSRSEMNVSTLELGDSALYLCASSLGSQGSEAFFGQGTRLTVV.

In this sample, this clone is large. V and J are TRBV11-3 and TRBJ1-3; no clear D. The V and J ends lost 2 bases and 4 bases respectively, with 12 bases between them. Germline values: CDR1 SGHNT, CDR2 YENEEA. The CDR3 spans 15 residues. In DNA form, the CDR3 reads TGTGCCAGCAGCTTAATCCTCCAAGGGGGAAACACCATATATTTT. It is translated as CASSLILQGGNTIYF. The full variable domain, completed using reference TRBV11-3 and TRBJ1-3, is EAGVVQSPRYKIIEKKQPVAFWCNPISGHNTLYWYLQNLGQGPELLIRYENEEAVDDSQLPKDRFSAERLKGVDSTLKIQPAELGDSAVYLCASSLILQGGNTIYFGEGSWLTVV.

In its sample, this clone is medium-sized (0.01 to 0.1%). The chain has TRBV11-3 and TRBJ1-3, with a tentative D call TRBD1 (5 bases). CDR3 length: 15 amino acids. V was cut by 2 bases and J by 1 base, with 9 bases left in between. CDR1 is SGHNT and CDR2 is YENEEA in the germline V gene. In nucleotides, the CDR3 is TGTGCCAGCAGCTTATCCGGGGGATCTGGAAACACCATATATTTT. Protein sequence: CASSLSGGSGNTIYF.

The J gene is TRBJ2-2, the V gene TRBV6-4; D not certain. Germline values: CDR1 MRHNA, CDR2 SNTAGT. CDR3 length: 11 residues. V lost 11 bases and J 8 bases, leaving 12 bases between the germline ends. This chain's CDR3 is CAAGVSGELFF. CDR3 nucleotide sequence: TGTGCCGCTGGAGTATCTGGGGAGCTGTTTTTT.

The genes are TRBV18 and TRBJ2-5, with D uncertain. Germline V gene data show CDR1 as KGHSH and CDR2 as LQKENI. V gave up 5 bases and J gave up 5 bases, with 15 bases separating them. This CDR3 region has 14 residues. CDR3 bases: TGTGCCAGCTCATCTACTGGGGTAATGGAGACCCAGTACTTC. Protein sequence: CASSSTGVMETQYF.

This chain joins TRBV5-1 and TRBJ2-3, with D possibly TRBD2 on 6 matching bases. The CDR3 has 16 amino acids. Trimming shortened V by 7 bases and J by 0 bases, and 18 bases separated the two germline ends. CDR1 SGHRS and CDR2 YFSETQ come from the germline V gene. CDR3 bases: TGCGCCAGCGACCTCGGACTACCCAGGAGCACAGATACGCAGTATTTT. It codes for CASDLGLPRSTDTQYF.

The table lists this clone with a few counts. The rearrangement links TRBV9 to TRBJ2-5; D may be TRBD2 (6 bases). Between the trimmed V and J ends, which lost 4 bases and 5 bases, there was a span of 15 bases. The V gene's germline CDR1 is SGDLS and CDR2 YYNGEE. The CDR3 contains 14 residues. In DNA form, the CDR3 reads TGTGCCAGCAGCCCCTCTATGGGACTGGAGACCCAGTACTTC. Its protein product is CASSPSMGLETQYF.

This clone has more than one count but fewer than ten. The chain recombines TRBV9 with TRBJ1-3, with D possibly TRBD1 on 5 matching bases. Germline CDR1 and CDR2: SGDLS and YYNGEE. This CDR3 is 15 amino acids long. V was pared by 3 bases and J by 0 bases, with 10 bases between. The CDR3 sequence: CASSADSISGNTIYF. In nucleotides, the CDR3 is TGTGCCAGCAGCGCAGACAGCATCTCTGGAAACACCATATATTTT. The complete variable domain, with remaining parts taken from reference TRBV9 and TRBJ1-3, reads DSGVTQTPKHLITATGQRVTLRCSPRSGDLSVYWYQQSLDQGLQFLIQYYNGEERAKGNILERFSAQQFPDLHSELNLSSLELGDSALYFCASSADSISGNTIYFGEGSWLTVV.

The J gene is TRBJ2-3, the V gene TRBV29-1; TRBD2 matches at 10 bases. The CDR3 covers 16 residues. Germline CDR1 is SQVTM and CDR2 is ANQGSEA. The J segment lost 1 base and the V segment lost 6 bases, leaving 10 bases of the junction unmatched. The CDR3 DNA follows: TGCAGCGTCCAAAGAACTAGCGGGGCAGGCACAGATACGCAGTATTTT. It is translated as CSVQRTSGAGTDTQYF.

V usage is TRBV18 and J usage is TRBJ1-1; 12 bases fit TRBD1. CDR3 length: 14 residues. The germline V gene has CDR1 KGHSH and CDR2 LQKENI. The J segment lost 4 bases and the V segment lost 3 bases, leaving 0 bases of the junction unmatched. CDR3 bases: TGTGCCAGCTCACCGGGACAGGGGGCCACTGAAGCTTTCTTT. Protein: CASSPGQGATEAFF.

V gene TRBV11-3 combines with J gene TRBJ2-1, with TRBD2 matching 13 bases. The CDR3 has 16 amino acids. The J segment lost 4 bases and the V segment lost 5 bases, leaving 5 bases of the junction unmatched. Germline lookup yields CDR1 SGHNT and CDR2 YENEEA. As DNA, the CDR3 is TGTGCCAGCAGCCAAACACTAGCGGGGGGGTACAATGAGCAGTTCTTC. Translation gives CASSQTLAGGYNEQFF.

Points on this clone: One end of the junction does not line up with germline, which may come from a read error. This rearrangement joins TRBV6-8 to TRBJ2-1; 10 bases are shared with TRBD2. CDR1 is MNHGY, CDR2 SAAAGT, per germline. CDR3 size: 18 residues. The CDR3 sequence is CAISPRTSGAKSYNEQFF. Here the CDR3 DNA reads TGTGCCATCAGTCCTCGGACTAGCGGTGCCAAGTCCTACAATGAGCAGTTCTTC.

V and J are TRBV9 and TRBJ2-1; D is unresolved. CDR3 length: 15 residues. CDR1 is SGDLS and CDR2 is YYNGEE in the germline V gene. V dropped 1 base and J dropped 4 bases, with 12 bases sitting between them. CDR3 region: CASSVSLETYNEQFF. The DNA for the CDR3 is TGTGCCAGCAGCGTAAGTCTGGAAACATACAATGAGCAGTTCTTC.

This clone is labeled as medium-sized. CDR3 sequence (DNA): TGTGCCAGCAGCTCATCGGACCCGAGCTCCTACAATGAGCAGTTCTTC. This translates into CASSSSDPSSYNEQFF. The chain carries TRBV11-3 and TRBJ2-1; D is unresolved. This CDR3 comprises 16 residues. Trimming left V 4 bases short and J 0 bases short, with 13 bases between. Looked up from germline, CDR1 is SGHNT and CDR2 is YENEEA.